This record covers a single T cell receptor beta chain. The table came from immunoSEQ multiplex PCR; TCRdb's copy has only in-frame clones and leaves some out. The repertoire includes around 70,000 clones, approximately 81% of them detected once, and more than 4% sits in the top ten. At cycle 4 day 1, cycle 7 day 1, and baseline, blood was sampled. J was trimmed by 4 bases and V by 4 bases; bases with no gene match: 5. Germline V gene lookup returns CDR1 SGHRS and CDR2 YFSETQ. The CDR3 extends over 15 amino acids. This record belongs to a study of OX40 agonist ivuxolimab in advanced cancers. The material sequenced was CD4+ or CD8+ T cells sorted from blood, taken in a trial of the OX40 agonist ivuxolimab. The chain recombines TRBV5-1 with TRBJ2-2; 9 bases fit TRBD2. The sequence was collected from an adult with an advanced solid tumor such as melanoma, head and neck, liver or kidney cancer. DNA of the CDR3: TGCGCCAGCAGCCCCCAGACTAGCGGCACCGGGGAGCTGTTTTTT. Translating gives CASSPQTSGTGELFF.